One sample yielded the 8 T cell receptor beta chains listed below, sequenced in a study of beta chain features in type 1 diabetes. Antigen specificity for these receptors is unknown. Points from the study as a whole: TCRB CDR3s were moderately but significantly shorter in Type 1 diabetes patients in all four CD4+ subsets.

Every bit of the isolated RNA underwent reverse transcription, so sequencing read expressed TCRB transcripts. Generated by immunoSEQ multiplex PCR, the TCRdb table keeps only in-frame clones and is missing some. The data hold about 660,000 clones, with over 13% observed a single time. Specimen: naive CD4+ T cells from blood. These receptors all stem from a man younger than 35 with type 1 diabetes.

The rearrangement joins TRBV11-2 to TRBJ2-3, with TRBD2 as a possible D gene (6 bases). This CDR3 has 13 amino acids. Trimming cost V 5 bases and J 4 bases, with 10 bases left between them. Germline V CDR1 and CDR2: SGHAT, FQNNGV. CDR3 sequence: CASSQAGADTQYF. CDR3 DNA sequence: TGTGCCAGCAGCCAAGCGGGTGCAGATACGCAGTATTTT.

The sample holds a few counts of this clone. The CDR3 coding sequence is TGTGCCTGGAGAATGCAGGGCATGAACACTGAAGCTTTCTTT. Its translation: CAWRMQGMNTEAFF. The chain is built from TRBV30 and TRBJ1-1, with D maybe TRBD1 (5 bases). The ends were cut back, 3 bases at V and 0 bases at J, with 11 bases in the middle. CDR1 is GTSNPN and CDR2 is SVGIG in the germline V gene (reference sequence). The CDR3 contains 14 residues.

The rearrangement links TRBV4-1 to TRBJ1-5, with unresolved D. Germline CDR1 and CDR2: MGHRA and YSYEKL. The CDR3 totals 12 residues. Trimming stripped 0 bases from V and 7 bases from J, with 4 bases between. Written as DNA, the CDR3 is TGCGCCAGCAGCCAAGAAAACCAGCCCCAGCATTTT. Residues: CASSQENQPQHF.

This clone was seen a few times. The chain combines TRBV25-1 with TRBJ1-5; 7 positions agree with TRBD1. The CDR3 length is 13 residues. Germline CDR1 and CDR2: MGHDK and SYGVNS. Germline trimming cut 6 bases from V and 7 bases from J; bases unmatched to any gene: 6. CDR3: CASRASGGQPQHF. The DNA for the CDR3 is TGTGCCAGCAGAGCCTCAGGGGGGCAGCCCCAGCATTTT.

This clone was counted a few times. In nucleotides, the CDR3 is TGTGCCAGCAGCCAACTAAGCGGGACTACCTACGAGCAGTACTTC. It codes for CASSQLSGTTYEQYF. The rearrangement uses TRBV4-2 and TRBJ2-7; 7 bases agree with TRBD2. V lost 2 bases to trimming and J lost 2 bases; unmatched junction nucleotides: 6. CDR3 length: 15 amino acids. The germline gives CDR1 LGHNA, CDR2 YNFKEQ.

The chain has TRBV30 and TRBJ1-1; no clear D. Germline CDR1 and CDR2: GTSNPN and SVGIG (reference sequence). V lost 1 base, J lost 0 bases, and 21 bases lay in between. The CDR3 is 18 residues long. CDR3 amino acids: CAWSATSPTRPLNTEAFF. As DNA, the CDR3 is TGTGCCTGGAGTGCGACCTCCCCCACGAGACCCTTGAACACTGAAGCTTTCTTT.

The CDR3 coding sequence is TGTGCCAGCAGTTCCGTGACTAGCTCTCGCACAGATACGCAGTATTTT. It translates to CASSSVTSSRTDTQYF. The rearrangement uses TRBV6-6 and TRBJ2-3; 7 bases align to TRBD2. This CDR3 has 16 amino acids. Germline-derived CDR1 and CDR2 are MNHNY and SVGAGI (reference sequence). The V segment lost 4 bases and the J segment 1 base; nucleotides outside the gene matches: 8.

The chain joins TRBV29-1 to TRBJ1-5, with a tentative D call TRBD1 (5 bases). The CDR3 length is 13 residues. V lost 4 bases and J 6 bases, leaving 13 bases between the germline ends. The germline V gene has CDR1 SQVTM and CDR2 ANQGSEA. The CDR3 bases are TGCAGCGTTGCACCAGGGTCGGGTCAGCCCCAGCATTTT. It specifies CSVAPGSGQPQHF.